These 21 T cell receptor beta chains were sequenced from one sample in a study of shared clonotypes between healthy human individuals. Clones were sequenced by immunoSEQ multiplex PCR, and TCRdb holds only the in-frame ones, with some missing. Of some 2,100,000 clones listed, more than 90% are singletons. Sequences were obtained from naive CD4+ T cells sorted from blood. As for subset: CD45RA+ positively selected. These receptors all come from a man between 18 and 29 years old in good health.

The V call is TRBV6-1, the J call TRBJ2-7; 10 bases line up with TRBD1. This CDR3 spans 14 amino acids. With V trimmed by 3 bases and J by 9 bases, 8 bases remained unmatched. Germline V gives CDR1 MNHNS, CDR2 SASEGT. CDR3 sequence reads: CASSEGTGVVGQYF. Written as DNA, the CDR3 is TGTGCCAGCAGTGAGGGGACAGGGGTGGTCGGGCAGTACTTC.

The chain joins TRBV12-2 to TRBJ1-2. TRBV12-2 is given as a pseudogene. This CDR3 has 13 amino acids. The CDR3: CASRPQEGTGYTF. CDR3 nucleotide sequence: TGTGCAAGTCGCCCCCAAGAGGGGACTGGCTACACCTTC.

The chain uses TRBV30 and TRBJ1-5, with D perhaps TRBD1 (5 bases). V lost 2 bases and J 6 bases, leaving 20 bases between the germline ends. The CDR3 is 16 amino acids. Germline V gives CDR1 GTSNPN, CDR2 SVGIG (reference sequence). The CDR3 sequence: CAWSLGGAGIRQPQHF. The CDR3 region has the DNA TGTGCCTGGAGTTTAGGTGGGGCGGGTATCCGTCAGCCCCAGCATTTT.

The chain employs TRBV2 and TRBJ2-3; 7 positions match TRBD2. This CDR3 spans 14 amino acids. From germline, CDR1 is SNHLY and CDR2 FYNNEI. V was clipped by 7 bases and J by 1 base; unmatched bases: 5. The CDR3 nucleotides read TGTGCCAGCATCTTGGGGAGGGGCACAGATACGCAGTATTTT. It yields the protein CASILGRGTDTQYF.

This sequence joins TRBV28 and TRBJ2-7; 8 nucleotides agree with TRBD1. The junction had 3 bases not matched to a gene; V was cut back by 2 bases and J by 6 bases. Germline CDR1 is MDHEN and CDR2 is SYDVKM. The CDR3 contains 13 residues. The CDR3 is CASSLDRGSEQYF. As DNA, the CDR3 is TGTGCCAGCAGTTTAGACAGGGGTAGCGAGCAGTACTTC.

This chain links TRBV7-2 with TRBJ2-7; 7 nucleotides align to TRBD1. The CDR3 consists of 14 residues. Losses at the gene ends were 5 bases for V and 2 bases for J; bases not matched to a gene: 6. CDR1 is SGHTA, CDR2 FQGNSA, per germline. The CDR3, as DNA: TGTGCCAGCAGCCCGCAGGGACAGCCCTACGAGCAGTACTTC. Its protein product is CASSPQGQPYEQYF.

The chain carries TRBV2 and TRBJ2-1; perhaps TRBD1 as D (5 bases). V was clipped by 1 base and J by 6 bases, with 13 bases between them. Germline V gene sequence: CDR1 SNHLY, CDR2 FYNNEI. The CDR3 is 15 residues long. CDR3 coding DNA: TGTGCCAGCAGTGAAGAGTCTCGAAGGGGCAATGAGCAGTTCTTC. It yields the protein CASSEESRRGNEQFF.

CDR3 protein: CAVSGSVNTEAFF. CDR3 DNA: TGTGCCGTCTCAGGGTCGGTGAACACTGAAGCTTTCTTT. The genes are TRBV6-5 and TRBJ1-1, with D perhaps TRBD1 (5 bases). The CDR3 spans 13 residues. Germline V gene data show CDR1 as MNHEY and CDR2 as SVGAGI. V lost 11 bases, J lost 0 bases, and 13 bases lay in between.

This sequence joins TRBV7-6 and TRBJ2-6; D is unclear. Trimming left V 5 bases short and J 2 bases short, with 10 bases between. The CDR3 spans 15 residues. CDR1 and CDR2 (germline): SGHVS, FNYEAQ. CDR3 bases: TGTGCCAGCAGCGCCGGTCAGACTGGGGCCAACGTCCTGACTTTC. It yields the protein CASSAGQTGANVLTF.

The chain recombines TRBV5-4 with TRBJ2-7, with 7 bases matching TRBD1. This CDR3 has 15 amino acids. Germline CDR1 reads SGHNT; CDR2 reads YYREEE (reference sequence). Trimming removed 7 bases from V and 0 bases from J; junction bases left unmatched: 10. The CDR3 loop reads CASSLGTESSYEQYF. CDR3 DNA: TGTGCCAGCTCCCTCGGGACAGAAAGCTCCTACGAGCAGTACTTC.

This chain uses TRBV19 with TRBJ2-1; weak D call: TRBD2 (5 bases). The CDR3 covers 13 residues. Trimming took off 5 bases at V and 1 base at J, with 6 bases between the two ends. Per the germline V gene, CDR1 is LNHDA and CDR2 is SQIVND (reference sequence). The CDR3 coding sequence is TGTGCCAGTAGTGTAGCGTCCTACAATGAGCAGTTCTTC. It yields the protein CASSVASYNEQFF.

The CDR3 protein is CASSLGHTKGTNEKLFF. The CDR3, as DNA: TGCGCCAGCAGCTTGGGTCATACTAAGGGGACTAATGAAAAACTGTTTTTT. The genes are TRBV5-1 and TRBJ1-4, with a tentative D call TRBD1 (5 bases). V lost 0 bases and J lost 2, with 14 bases in between. Looked up from germline, CDR1 is SGHRS and CDR2 is YFSETQ. The length of the CDR3 is 17 residues.

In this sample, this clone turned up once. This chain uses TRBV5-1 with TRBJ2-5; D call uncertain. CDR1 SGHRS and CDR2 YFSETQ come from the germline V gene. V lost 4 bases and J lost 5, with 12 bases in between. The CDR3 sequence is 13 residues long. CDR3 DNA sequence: TGCGCCAGCAGCAGCCCTAACGAGGAGACCCAGTACTTC. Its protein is CASSSPNEETQYF.

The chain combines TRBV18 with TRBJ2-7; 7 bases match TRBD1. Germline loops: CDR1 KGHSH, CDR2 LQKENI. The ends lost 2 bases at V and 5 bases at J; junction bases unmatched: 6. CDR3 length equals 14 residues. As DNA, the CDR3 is TGTGCCAGCTCACCAGACAGGGTGGGCCACGAGCAGTACTTC. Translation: CASSPDRVGHEQYF.

CDR3 nucleotides: TGCGCCAGCAGCCGTGGGGGGACTAGCGGGAGGGCCGCCAATGAGCAGTTCTTC. Amino acids: CASSRGGTSGRAANEQFF. This sequence joins TRBV4-3 and TRBJ2-1, with 16 bases matching TRBD2. The germline V gene encodes CDR1 LGHNA and CDR2 YSLEER. Unmatched junction bases numbered 9, after V lost 4 bases and J lost 6 bases. The CDR3 sequence is 18 residues long.

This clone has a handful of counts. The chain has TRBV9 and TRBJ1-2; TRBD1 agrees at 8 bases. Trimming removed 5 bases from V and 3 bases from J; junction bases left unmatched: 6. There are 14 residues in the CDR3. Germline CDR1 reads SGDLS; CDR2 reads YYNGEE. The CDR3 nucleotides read TGTGCCAGCAGTCTTCAGACAGGGGACTATGGCTACACCTTC. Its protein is CASSLQTGDYGYTF. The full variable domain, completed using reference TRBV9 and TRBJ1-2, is DSGVTQTPKHLITATGQRVTLRCSPRSGDLSVYWYQQSLDQGLQFLIQYYNGEERAKGNILERFSAQQFPDLHSELNLSSLELGDSALYFCASSLQTGDYGYTFGSGTRLTVV.

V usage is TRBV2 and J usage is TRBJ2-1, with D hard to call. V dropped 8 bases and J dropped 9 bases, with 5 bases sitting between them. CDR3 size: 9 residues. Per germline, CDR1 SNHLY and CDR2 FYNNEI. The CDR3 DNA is TGTGCCAGCGGTGGTGAGCAGTTCTTC. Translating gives CASGGEQFF. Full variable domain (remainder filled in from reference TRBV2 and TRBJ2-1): EPEVTQTPSHQVTQMGQEVILRCVPISNHLYFYWYRQILGQKVEFLVSFYNNEISEKSEIFDDQFSVERPDGSNFTLKIRSTKLEDSAMYFCASGGEQFFGPGTRLTVL.

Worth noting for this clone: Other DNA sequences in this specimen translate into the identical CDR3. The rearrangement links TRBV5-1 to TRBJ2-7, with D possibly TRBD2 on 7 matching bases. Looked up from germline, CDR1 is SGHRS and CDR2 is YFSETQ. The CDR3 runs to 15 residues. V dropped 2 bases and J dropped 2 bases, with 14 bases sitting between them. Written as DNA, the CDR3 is TGCGCCAGCAGCTTAGACGGGCGGGGGCCCTACGAGCAGTACTTC. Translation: CASSLDGRGPYEQYF.

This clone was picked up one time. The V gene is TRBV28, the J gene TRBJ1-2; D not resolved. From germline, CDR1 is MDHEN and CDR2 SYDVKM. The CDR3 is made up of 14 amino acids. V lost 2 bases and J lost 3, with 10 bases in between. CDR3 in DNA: TGTGCCAGCAGTTTAGTGGTGTTGGACTATGGCTACACCTTC. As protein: CASSLVVLDYGYTF.

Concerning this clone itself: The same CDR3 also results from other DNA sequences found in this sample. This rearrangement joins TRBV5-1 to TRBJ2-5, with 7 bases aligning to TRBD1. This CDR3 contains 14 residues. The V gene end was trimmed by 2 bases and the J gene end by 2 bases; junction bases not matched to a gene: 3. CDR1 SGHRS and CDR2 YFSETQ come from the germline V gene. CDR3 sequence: CASSFGTVQETQYF. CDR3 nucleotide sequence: TGCGCCAGCAGCTTTGGGACAGTTCAAGAGACCCAGTACTTC.

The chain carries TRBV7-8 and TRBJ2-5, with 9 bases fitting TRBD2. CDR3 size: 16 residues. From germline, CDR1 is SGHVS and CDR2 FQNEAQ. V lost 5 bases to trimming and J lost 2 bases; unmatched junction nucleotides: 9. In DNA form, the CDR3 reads TGTGCCAGCAGCCTCGGCGCGGCGGGGGGGCAAGAGACCCAGTACTTC. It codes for CASSLGAAGGQETQYF. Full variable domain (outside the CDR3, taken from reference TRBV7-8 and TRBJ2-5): GAGVSQSPRYKVAKRGQDVALRCDPISGHVSLFWYQQALGQGPEFLTYFQNEAQLDKSGLPSDRFFAERPEGSVSTLKIQRTQQEDSAVYLCASSLGAAGGQETQYFGPGTRLLVL.